This TCR beta chain was recorded in a study of T cell responses to AZD1222 COVID-19 vaccine. Study-wide context: Analysis merged second doses at about 4 or about 12 weeks. Study-level results: The study reported that nearly half of spike-specific TCRs target unmutated variant regions. Donor demographics were predominantly white British with a female majority; clonal diversity may be underestimated.

Here immunoSEQ multiplex PCR was the method, and the copy in TCRdb shows in-frame clones only, minus some. In the table there are about 150,000 clones, around 93% of which are singletons. Germline lookup yields CDR1 SNHLY and CDR2 FYNNEI. Trimming removed 5 bases from V and 6 bases from J; junction bases left unmatched: 8. CDR3 length equals 15 residues. Details on this clone: As yet, its antigen is unknown.

This TCR derives from an adult in good health. The chain links TRBV2 to TRBJ2-2; 8 bases line up with TRBD2. The sequencing here drew on peripheral blood, taken on day 0 of AZD1222 vaccination. For the CDR3, the DNA is TGTGCCAGCAGTCCGCACTTAGCGGGGCCCGGGGAGCTGTTTTTT. Protein sequence: CASSPHLAGPGELFF.